The 27 T cell receptor beta chains presented below share a single source sample, sequenced in a study of T-cell reconstitution after alpha-beta-depleted transplantation in children. For TCRbeta, the library was prepared with unique molecular identifiers. One entry per CDR3 protein, called by TCRdb with MiXCR from the PCR reads. The table includes about 27,000 distinct CDR3 sequences, roughly a sixth detected once. The material sequenced was PBMCs, mostly from graft donor cells, taken 60 days after TCRalphabeta/CD19-depleted stem cell transplant. Receptor source: a male patient aged 2 to 10 who had a stem cell transplant for acute lymphoblastic leukemia, so the T cells may come from the graft donor.

This clonotype was observed a handful of times. CDR3 sequence: CASSLPGINEKLFF. CDR3 DNA: TGTGCCAGCAGTTTACCGGGTATCAATGAAAAACTGTTTTTT. This chain links TRBV28 with TRBJ1-4; D remains unclear. V was clipped by 2 bases and J by 5 bases, with 9 bases between them. This CDR3 is built from 14 residues. The germline V gene has CDR1 MDHEN and CDR2 SYDVKM.

The chain carries TRBV6-2 or TRBV6-3 and TRBJ2-7, with TRBD1 matching 7 bases. CDR1 and CDR2 (germline): MNHEY, SVGEGT. The length of the CDR3 is 16 residues. Germline trimming cut 5 bases from V and 9 bases from J; bases unmatched to any gene: 19. CDR3 protein: CASSRSGQWQVKGQYF. CDR3 coding DNA: TGTGCCAGCAGTCGTTCGGGACAGTGGCAAGTCAAGGGGCAGTACTTC.

This clonotype was detected ten times or more. The CDR3 coding sequence is TGTGCCAGCAGCTTACTCCGCGGGAACAATGAGCAGTTCTTC. Its translation is CASSLLRGNNEQFF. This rearrangement joins TRBV11-1 to TRBJ2-1, with a tentative D call TRBD2 (6 bases). This CDR3 region has 14 residues. Germline-derived CDR1 and CDR2 are SGHAT and FQDESV (reference sequence). V was clipped by 2 bases and J by 5 bases, with 10 bases between them. The full variable domain, rest sourced from reference TRBV11-1 and TRBJ2-1, is EAEVAQSPRYKITEKSQAVAFWCDPISGHATLYWYRQILGQGPELLVQFQDESVVDDSQLPKDRFSAERLKGVDSTLKIQPAELGDSAMYLCASSLLRGNNEQFFGPGTRLTVL.

The CDR3 DNA is TGCAGTGCTAGGATTGCAGATACGCAGTATTTT. It translates to CSARIADTQYF. The chain links TRBV20-1 to TRBJ2-3; no definite D call. The CDR3 has 11 amino acids. CDR1 is DFQATT and CDR2 is SNEGSKA in the germline V gene (reference sequence). V was cut by 3 bases and J by 4 bases, with 5 bases left in between.

The CDR3 coding sequence is TGTGCCAGCAGCACCTGGGATCGGGCGGCGGAGACCCAGTACTTC. Translating it yields CASSTWDRAAETQYF. The V call is TRBV7-2, the J call TRBJ2-5, with D unresolved. Germline values: CDR1 SGHTA, CDR2 FQGNSA. V lost 5 bases and J lost 5, with 18 bases in between. This CDR3 has 15 residues.

V is TRBV5-4 and J is TRBJ1-2; D is undetermined. V was pared by 4 bases and J by 3 bases, with 13 bases between. Germline V gene lookup returns CDR1 SGHNT and CDR2 YYREEE (reference sequence). CDR3 length: 14 amino acids. CDR3 sequence reads: CASSRDPEDYGYTF. The CDR3 coding sequence is TGTGCCAGCAGCAGGGATCCCGAGGACTATGGCTACACCTTC.

In this sample, this clonotype turned up many times. This chain uses TRBV4-3 with TRBJ1-4; no definite D call. Germline V gene lookup returns CDR1 LGHNA and CDR2 YSLEER. The CDR3 is made up of 14 amino acids. The V and J ends lost 0 bases and 8 bases respectively, with 10 bases between them. CDR3 in amino acids: CASSQDAVGEKLFF. DNA of the CDR3: TGCGCCAGCAGCCAAGATGCGGTCGGAGAAAAACTGTTTTTT.

This clonotype was picked up many times. The V and J genes are TRBV7-2 and TRBJ1-1; unclear D gene. Germline values: CDR1 SGHTA, CDR2 FQGNSA. CDR3 length: 14 amino acids. The V gene lost 5 bases and the J gene lost 4 bases, with 14 bases spanning the gap. CDR3 sequence: CASSREEGITEAFF. DNA for the CDR3: TGTGCCAGCAGCCGAGAGGAGGGAATCACTGAAGCTTTCTTT.

This clonotype has ten or more counts. The chain carries TRBV20-1 and TRBJ2-3, with 9 bases fitting TRBD2. J gave up 1 base and V 2 bases, and 1 base lay outside the gene matches. This CDR3 has 14 residues. Germline V gene lookup returns CDR1 DFQATT and CDR2 SNEGSKA (reference sequence). CDR3: CSARRTSGTDTQYF. The CDR3 coding sequence is TGCAGTGCTAGACGGACTAGCGGCACAGATACGCAGTATTTT.

V and J are TRBV9 and TRBJ2-6, with unresolved D. The CDR3 runs 20 residues. Trimming took 0 bases from V and 0 from J, leaving 19 bases between them. The germline V gene encodes CDR1 SGDLS and CDR2 YYNGEE. CDR3 in DNA: TGTGCCAGCAGCGTAGCGTCAAGACGTTCGATAAGCTCTGGGGCCAACGTCCTGACTTTC. Translated: CASSVASRRSISSGANVLTF.

This clonotype came up many times. The V and J genes are TRBV27 and TRBJ1-6, with no clear D. V lost 6 bases and J lost 8, with 8 bases in between. Germline V gene sequence: CDR1 MNHEY, CDR2 SMNVEV (reference sequence). The CDR3 has 12 amino acids. CDR3 bases: TGTGCCAGCAGAATTTGGGATTCACCCCTCCACTTT. Translating gives CASRIWDSPLHF.

This clonotype has ten or more counts. V gene TRBV5-1 combines with J gene TRBJ1-1; no firm D call. The germline CDR1 and CDR2 sequences are SGHRS and YFSETQ. This CDR3 has 13 residues. V gave up 0 bases and J gave up 5 bases, with 8 bases separating them. CDR3 nucleotides: TGCGCCAGCAGCTTGGGGGCGGCGACTGAAGCTTTCTTT. Its translation is CASSLGAATEAFF.

This clonotype came up a few times. The V call is TRBV29-1, the J call TRBJ2-7, with 7 bases fitting TRBD1. Germline trimming cut 5 bases from V and 4 bases from J; bases unmatched to any gene: 8. CDR3 length: 13 residues. Germline CDR1 reads SQVTM; CDR2 reads ANQGSEA. This CDR3 is CSVPGAGGYEQYF. The CDR3 coding sequence is TGCAGCGTTCCCGGGGCAGGGGGTTACGAGCAGTACTTC.

This clonotype was recorded a few times. The chain is built from TRBV7-6 and TRBJ2-5; D unresolved. CDR1 and CDR2 from the germline V gene are SGHVS and FNYEAQ. With 3 bases removed from V and 4 bases from J, the gap between germline ends came to 9 bases. The CDR3 length is 13 residues. Here the CDR3 reads CASSFVEGETQYF. The CDR3 DNA sequence: TGTGCCAGCAGCTTTGTAGAAGGAGAGACCCAGTACTTC.

V usage is TRBV4-3 and J usage is TRBJ2-7, with a possible D match to TRBD2 (6 bases). V was pared by 2 bases and J by 3 bases, with 14 bases between. Germline values: CDR1 LGHNA, CDR2 YSLEER. The CDR3 has 15 residues. CDR3 DNA: TGCGCCAGCAGCCAAACCCTGCGGGGCATCTACGAGCAGTACTTC. Its protein is CASSQTLRGIYEQYF.

The sample holds many counts of this clonotype. This chain joins TRBV7-2 and TRBJ1-2, with 8 bases identical to TRBD1. V shed 7 bases, J shed 5 bases, and the junction held 9 bases outside the gene matches. The CDR3 contains 14 residues. The germline V gene has CDR1 SGHTA and CDR2 FQGNSA. CDR3 nucleotide sequence: TGTGCCAGCAACGTACAGGGGGGGGTATATGGCTACACCTTC. This gives the protein CASNVQGGVYGYTF. Combining the CDR3 with reference TRBV7-2 and TRBJ1-2 gives the whole variable domain GAGVSQSPSNKVTEKGKDVELRCDPISGHTALYWYRQSLGQGLEFLIYFQGNSAPDKSGLPSDRFSAERTGGSVSTLTIQRTQQEDSAVYLCASNVQGGVYGYTFGSGTRLTVV.

This sequence joins TRBV7-2 and TRBJ2-3, with D maybe TRBD1 (6 bases). The V end was cut by 4 bases, the J end by 2 bases, with 13 bases between. The CDR3 has 15 amino acids. Germline CDR1 reads SGHTA; CDR2 reads FQGNSA. The CDR3 DNA reads as TGTGCCAGCAGCTCAGGACAGAACCCCACAGATACGCAGTATTTT. Translating gives CASSSGQNPTDTQYF.

This chain links TRBV28 with TRBJ1-4; D ambiguous. The V end was cut by 6 bases, the J end by 1 base, with 21 bases between. This CDR3 has 18 amino acids. Germline CDR1 is MDHEN and CDR2 is SYDVKM. The CDR3, as DNA: TGTGCCAGCAGAAAACCCCTGGGAGGCGGGAAAACTAATGAAAAACTGTTTTTT. This encodes CASRKPLGGGKTNEKLFF.

This clonotype was counted at least ten times. The chain links TRBV28 to TRBJ2-2; D is uncertain. V lost 6 bases and J lost 2, with 4 bases in between. The CDR3 contains 12 residues. In germline, CDR1 is MDHEN, CDR2 SYDVKM. This chain's CDR3 is CASRTNTGELFF. The DNA for the CDR3 is TGTGCCAGCAGGACCAACACCGGGGAGCTGTTTTTT. Variable domain in full (rest from reference TRBV28 and TRBJ2-2): DVKVTQSSRYLVKRTGEKVFLECVQDMDHENMFWYRQDPGLGLRLIYFSYDVKMKEKGDIPEGYSVSREKKERFSLILESASTNQTSMYLCASRTNTGELFFGEGSRLTVL.

In this sample, this clonotype turned up many times. This rearrangement joins TRBV27 to TRBJ2-4; D possibly uses TRBD1 or TRBD2 (5 bases each). Germline CDR1 MNHEY, CDR2 SMNVEV (reference sequence). Trimming shortened V by 4 bases and J by 2 bases, and 9 bases separated the two germline ends. The CDR3 spans 14 residues. The CDR3 loop reads CASSYGDPKNIQYF. In DNA, the CDR3 is TGTGCCAGCAGTTATGGGGACCCCAAAAACATTCAGTACTTC.

This clonotype was detected a few times. This chain connects TRBV7-9 to TRBJ2-2, with TRBD1 matching over 8 bases. This CDR3 spans 15 amino acids. V lost 6 bases and J lost 1; bases outside the gene matches: 4. Germline V gene data show CDR1 as SEHNR and CDR2 as FQNEAQ (reference sequence). The CDR3 here is CASSSGTGNTGELFF. The CDR3 bases are TGTGCCAGCAGTTCCGGGACAGGGAACACCGGGGAGCTGTTTTTT.

Many counts were recorded for this clonotype. The V call is TRBV4-3, the J call TRBJ2-7; D is ambiguous. This CDR3 region has 14 residues. V dropped 0 bases and J dropped 3 bases, with 9 bases sitting between them. Germline V gene sequence: CDR1 LGHNA, CDR2 YSLEER. The CDR3 nucleotides are TGCGCCAGCAGCCAAGATGTACAGCTCTACGAGCAGTACTTC. Translation gives CASSQDVQLYEQYF.

This chain uses TRBV10-2 with TRBJ2-3; D is perhaps TRBD1 or TRBD2 (5 bases each). Germline V gene lookup returns CDR1 WSHSY and CDR2 SAAADI. The CDR3 runs 13 residues. V shed 5 bases and J shed 4 bases, with 10 bases lying between them. In DNA form, the CDR3 reads TGCGCCAGCAGTTTGGGGGAAGCAGATACGCAGTATTTT. It codes for CASSLGEADTQYF.

This clonotype was seen more than once but under ten times. The genes are TRBV6-1 and TRBJ2-7, with D possibly matching TRBD2 (6 bases). The V gene's germline CDR1 is MNHNS and CDR2 SASEGT. V dropped 0 bases and J dropped 6 bases, with 18 bases sitting between them. The CDR3 runs to 16 residues. The CDR3 loop reads CASSEALGGWSGEQYF. The CDR3 nucleotides are TGTGCCAGCAGTGAAGCGCTCGGGGGTTGGTCGGGCGAGCAGTACTTC.

In regard to this clonotype: The junction does not match germline at one end; this may be a read error. V usage is TRBV6-1 and J usage is TRBJ1-2, with D tentatively TRBD1 (5 bases). This CDR3 is built from 13 residues. The germline V gene encodes CDR1 MNHNS and CDR2 SASEGT. The CDR3 DNA sequence: TGTGCCAGCAGGGAAGACAGCAACTATGGCTACACCTTC. Encoded protein: CASREDSNYGYTF.

The V gene is TRBV6-1, the J gene TRBJ1-1; a possible D gene is TRBD1 (6 bases). The V end lost 6 bases, the J end lost 5 bases, and 16 bases lay between the germline ends. The CDR3 sequence is 14 residues long. CDR1 and CDR2 (germline): MNHNS, SASEGT. The CDR3 loop is CASSPPRTATEAFF. Here the CDR3 DNA reads TGTGCCAGCAGCCCGCCCCGGACAGCGACTGAAGCTTTCTTT.

This clonotype was counted between two and nine times. J is TRBJ2-2 and V is TRBV4-2; TRBD2 agrees at 9 bases. V shed 5 bases and J 7 bases; nucleotides not matched to a gene: 14. The germline gives CDR1 LGHNA, CDR2 YNFKEQ. This CDR3 has 17 residues. CDR3 amino acids: CASSGSGSGRYGGELFF. Written as DNA, the CDR3 is TGTGCCAGCAGCGGAAGTGGAAGCGGGAGGTATGGCGGGGAGCTGTTTTTT.